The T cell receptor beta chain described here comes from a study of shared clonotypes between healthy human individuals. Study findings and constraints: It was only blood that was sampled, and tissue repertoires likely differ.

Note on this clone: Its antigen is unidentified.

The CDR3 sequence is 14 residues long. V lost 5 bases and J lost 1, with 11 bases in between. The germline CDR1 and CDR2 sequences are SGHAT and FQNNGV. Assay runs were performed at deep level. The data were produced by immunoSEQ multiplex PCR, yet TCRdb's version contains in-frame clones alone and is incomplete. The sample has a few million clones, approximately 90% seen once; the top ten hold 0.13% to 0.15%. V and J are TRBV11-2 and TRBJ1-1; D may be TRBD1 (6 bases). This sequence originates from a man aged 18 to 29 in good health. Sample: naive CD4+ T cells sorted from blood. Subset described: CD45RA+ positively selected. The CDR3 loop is CASSTQGQNTEAFF. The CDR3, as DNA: TGTGCCAGCAGCACACAGGGACAGAACACTGAAGCTTTCTTT. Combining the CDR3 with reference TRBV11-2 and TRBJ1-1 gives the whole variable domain EAGVAQSPRYKIIEKRQSVAFWCNPISGHATLYWYQQILGQGPKLLIQFQNNGVVDDSQLPKDRFSAERLKGVDSTLKIQPAKLEDSAVYLCASSTQGQNTEAFFGQGTRLTVV.